This T cell receptor (beta chain) was sequenced in a study of blood T cell repertoires in COVID-19. At the level of the study: Both acute and convalescent COVID-19 samples were obtained from the United States, Italy and Spain. PBMCs, B-cell-depleted T cells, or T cells provided the cDNA or gDNA that made up the material.

As processed by the authors: Scientists estimated how many nucleated cells there were by amplifying reference gene primers. The assay was immunoSEQ multiplex PCR, and TCRdb's table has in-frame clones only and misses some. Clonal size and the V and J genes are those of that table, whereas D and trimming came from the DNA. The sample has 250,000 to 350,000 clones, 75% to 90% seen once; the top ten hold roughly an eighth. Germline V gives CDR1 MNHEY, CDR2 SVGAGI. Trimming at V came to 6 bases and at J to 5 bases, leaving 6 bases not matched to a gene. The CDR3 has 15 residues. This TCR derives from a woman in her sixties with acute or convalescent COVID-19. The sequenced sample consisted of peripheral blood. The chain employs TRBV6-5 and TRBJ1-5; TRBD1 matches 11 bases. The CDR3 sequence: CASRGQGATYQPQHF. CDR3 in DNA: TGTGCCAGCAGAGGACAGGGGGCCACTTATCAGCCCCAGCATTTT.